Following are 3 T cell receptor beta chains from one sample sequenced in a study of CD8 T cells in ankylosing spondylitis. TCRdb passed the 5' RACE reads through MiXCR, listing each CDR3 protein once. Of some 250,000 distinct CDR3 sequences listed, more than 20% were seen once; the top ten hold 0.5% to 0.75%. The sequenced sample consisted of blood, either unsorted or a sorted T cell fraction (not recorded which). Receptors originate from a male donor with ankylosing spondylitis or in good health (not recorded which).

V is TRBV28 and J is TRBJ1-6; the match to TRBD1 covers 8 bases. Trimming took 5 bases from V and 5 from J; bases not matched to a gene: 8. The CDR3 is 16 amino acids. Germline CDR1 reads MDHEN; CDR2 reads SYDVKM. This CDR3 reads CASSPPGTGDNSPLHF. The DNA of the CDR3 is TGTGCCAGCAGTCCGCCCGGGACAGGAGATAATTCACCCCTCCACTTT. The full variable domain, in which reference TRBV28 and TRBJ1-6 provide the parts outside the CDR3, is DVKVTQSSRYLVKRTGEKVFLECVQDMDHENMFWYRQDPGLGLRLIYFSYDVKMKEKGDIPEGYSVSREKKERFSLILESASTNQTSMYLCASSPPGTGDNSPLHFGNGTRLTVT.

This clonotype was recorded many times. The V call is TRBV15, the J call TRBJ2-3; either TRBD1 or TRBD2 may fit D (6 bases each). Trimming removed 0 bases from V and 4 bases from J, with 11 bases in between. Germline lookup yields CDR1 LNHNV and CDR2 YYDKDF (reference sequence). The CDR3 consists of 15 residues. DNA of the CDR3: TGTGCCACCAGCAGAGACGGGGGCAGGGCAGATACGCAGTATTTT. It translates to CATSRDGGRADTQYF.

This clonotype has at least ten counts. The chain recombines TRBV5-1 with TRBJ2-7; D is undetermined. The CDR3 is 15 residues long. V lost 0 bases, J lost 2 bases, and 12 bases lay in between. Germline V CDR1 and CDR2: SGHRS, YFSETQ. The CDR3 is CASSLAGFGPYEQYF. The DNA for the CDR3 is TGCGCCAGCAGCTTGGCTGGGTTTGGCCCCTACGAGCAGTACTTC.